This T cell receptor beta chain was obtained from a study of T cell responses to AZD1222 COVID-19 vaccine. Study at large: The analysis combined second doses at about 4 or about 12 weeks. Whole-study findings and limits: The repertoires were collected only after the peak T cell response. Females made up more of the donors, who were largely white British, and clonal diversity may have come out too low. Baseline seropositives among AZD1222 recipients totaled only six.

Using immunoSEQ multiplex PCR, the repertoire was profiled, and TCRdb retains in-frame clones only, with some absent. The data show about 110,000 clones, about nine tenths seen once. About this clone: Its antigen is undetermined.

V shed 2 bases and J 8 bases; nucleotides not matched to a gene: 2. CDR3 length: 12 amino acids. CDR1 and CDR2 (germline): SGHAT, FQNNGV. This material consisted of peripheral blood, taken on day 0 of AZD1222 vaccination. The clonotype originates from an adult in good health. This sequence joins TRBV11-2 and TRBJ1-1; TRBD1 matches 7 bases. CDR3 sequence: CASSLNRGEAFF. The CDR3 region has the DNA TGTGCCAGCAGCTTAAACAGGGGAGAAGCTTTCTTT.